This T cell receptor beta chain comes out of a study of T cells in Graves' hyperthyroidism and ophthalmopathy. This clonotype has a count of ten or more. Its cognate antigen is unknown. Overall study findings and caveats: In blood, most of the thyroid clonotypes expanded above 0.001 were also present.

Researchers took RNA transcripts and amplified the TCR beta CDR3 regions from them. Initially, a first-round RT-PCR of the TCR CDR3 employed the HTBI primer set. TCRdb reprocessed the multiplex PCR reads with MiXCR, giving one entry per CDR3 protein. The table lists approximately 520,000 distinct CDR3 sequences, approximately 25% of them singletons. Patients with ophthalmopathy all had a Clinical Activity Score of at least 3, a NOSPECS grade of at least 4 and duration under 3 months. The specimen sequenced was blood. This sequence originates from a woman in her twenties or thirties with Graves' ophthalmopathy.

The CDR3 loop reads CASSATHVSNQPQHF. DNA for the CDR3: TGTGCCAGCAGTGCCACTCATGTTAGCAATCAGCCCCAGCATTTT. J is TRBJ1-5 and V is TRBV27; D gene uncertain. This CDR3 has 15 amino acids. Per the germline V gene, CDR1 is MNHEY and CDR2 is SMNVEV (reference sequence). Trimming removed 5 bases from V and 0 bases from J, with 11 bases in between.